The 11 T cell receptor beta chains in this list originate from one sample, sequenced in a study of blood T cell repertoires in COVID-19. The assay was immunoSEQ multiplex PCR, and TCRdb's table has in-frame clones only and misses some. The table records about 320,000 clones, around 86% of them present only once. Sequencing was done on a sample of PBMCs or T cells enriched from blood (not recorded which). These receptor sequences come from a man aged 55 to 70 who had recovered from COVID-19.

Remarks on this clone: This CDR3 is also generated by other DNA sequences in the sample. CDR3 sequence: CSVGTENQPQHF. CDR3 nucleotides: TGCAGCGTTGGTACAGAGAATCAGCCCCAGCATTTT. The chain has TRBV29-1 and TRBJ1-5; unclear D gene. Germline V CDR1 and CDR2: SQVTM, ANQGSEA. V lost 4 bases, J lost 4 bases, and 8 bases lay in between. This CDR3 has 12 amino acids.

The CDR3 region has the DNA TGTGCCAGCAGCCGACGACAGGGCTCCTACAATGAGCAGTTCTTC. As protein: CASSRRQGSYNEQFF. This chain links TRBV7-3 with TRBJ2-1, with TRBD1 matching over 7 bases. Germline CDR1 reads SGHTA; CDR2 reads FQGTGA. CDR3 length: 15 residues. Trimming cost V 5 bases and J 0 bases; bases outside gene matches: 4.

CDR3 DNA: TGTGCCACCAGCAGACTGTCCAACTCTGAAGCTTTCTTT. As protein: CATSRLSNSEAFF. The chain is built from TRBV15 and TRBJ1-1; no firm D call. The CDR3 length is 13 residues. Germline-derived CDR1 and CDR2 are LNHNV and YYDKDF (reference sequence). The V end lost 2 bases, the J end lost 6 bases, and 10 bases lay between the germline ends. Complete variable domain (other parts from reference TRBV15 and TRBJ1-1): DAMVIQNPRYQVTQFGKPVTLSCSQTLNHNVMYWYQQKSSQAPKLLFHYYDKDFNNEADTPDNFQSRRPNTSFCFLDIRSPGLGDTAMYLCATSRLSNSEAFFGQGTRLTVV.

CDR3: CASSDSVRNTEAFF. The CDR3 DNA sequence: TGTGCCAGCAGTGACAGCGTGAGAAACACTGAAGCTTTCTTT. The chain has TRBV2 and TRBJ1-1; D is unresolved. This CDR3 is 14 amino acids long. Trimming took 3 bases from V and 2 from J, leaving 10 bases between them. Per the germline V gene, CDR1 is SNHLY and CDR2 is FYNNEI.

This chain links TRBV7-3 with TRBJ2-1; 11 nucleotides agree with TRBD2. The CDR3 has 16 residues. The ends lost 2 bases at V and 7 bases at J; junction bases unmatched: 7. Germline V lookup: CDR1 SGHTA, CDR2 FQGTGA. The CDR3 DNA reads TGTGCCAGCAGCTTAGGTTGGTCTAGCGGGAGGAATGAGCAGTTCTTC. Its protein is CASSLGWSSGRNEQFF.

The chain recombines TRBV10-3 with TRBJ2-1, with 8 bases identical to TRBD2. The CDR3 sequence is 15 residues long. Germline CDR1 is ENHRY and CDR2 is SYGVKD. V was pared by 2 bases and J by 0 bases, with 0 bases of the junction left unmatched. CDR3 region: CAISELAGSYNEQFF. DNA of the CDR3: TGTGCCATCAGTGAGCTAGCGGGCTCCTACAATGAGCAGTTCTTC.

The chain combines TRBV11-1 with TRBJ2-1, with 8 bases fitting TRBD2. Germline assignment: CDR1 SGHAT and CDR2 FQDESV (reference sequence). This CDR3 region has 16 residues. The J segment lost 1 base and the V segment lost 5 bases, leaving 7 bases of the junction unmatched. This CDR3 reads CASSPTSGESYNEQFF. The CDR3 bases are TGTGCCAGCAGCCCAACTAGCGGTGAATCCTACAATGAGCAGTTCTTC.

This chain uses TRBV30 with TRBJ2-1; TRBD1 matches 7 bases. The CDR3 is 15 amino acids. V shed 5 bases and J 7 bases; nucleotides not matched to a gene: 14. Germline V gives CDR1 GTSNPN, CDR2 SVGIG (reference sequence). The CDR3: CAWDKTRGLINEQFF. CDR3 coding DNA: TGTGCCTGGGACAAGACAAGGGGGCTAATAAATGAGCAGTTCTTC.

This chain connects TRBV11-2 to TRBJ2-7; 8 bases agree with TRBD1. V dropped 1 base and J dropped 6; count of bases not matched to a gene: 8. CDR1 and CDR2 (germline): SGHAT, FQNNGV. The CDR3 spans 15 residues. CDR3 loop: CASSLGPTGVGEQYF. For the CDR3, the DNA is TGTGCCAGCAGCTTAGGACCGACAGGGGTCGGCGAGCAGTACTTC.

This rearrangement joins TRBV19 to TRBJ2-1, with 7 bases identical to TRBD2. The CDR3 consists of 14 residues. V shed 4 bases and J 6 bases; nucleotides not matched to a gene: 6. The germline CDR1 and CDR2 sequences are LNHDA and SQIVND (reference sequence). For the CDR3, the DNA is TGTGCCAGTAGTACGGGGGGTATTGGCAATGAGCAGTTCTTC. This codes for CASSTGGIGNEQFF.

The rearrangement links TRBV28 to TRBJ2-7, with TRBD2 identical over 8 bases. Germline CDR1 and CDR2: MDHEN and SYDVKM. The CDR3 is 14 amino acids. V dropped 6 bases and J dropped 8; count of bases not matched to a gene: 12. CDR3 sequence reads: CASSQTSVYDKQYF. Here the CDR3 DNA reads TGTGCCAGCAGCCAGACTAGCGTCTACGATAAGCAGTACTTC.